The TCR beta chain under discussion was sequenced for a study of blood T cell repertoires in COVID-19. Study context: Researchers got acute and convalescent COVID-19 samples from the United States, Italy and Spain. PBMCs, B-cell-depleted T cells, or T cells were the source of the cDNA or gDNA that made up the material.

Under the authors' procedure: Amplified reference gene primers provided the basis for estimating nucleated cell counts. Here immunoSEQ multiplex PCR was the method, and the copy in TCRdb shows in-frame clones only, minus some. V and J calls and clone size are given by that table; D and trimming were obtained from the DNA. The sample records 350,000 to 450,000 clones, around 85% being singletons. CDR3 length equals 14 residues. Germline V gene sequence: CDR1 SGHRS, CDR2 YFSETQ. The ends lost 2 bases at V and 5 bases at J; junction bases unmatched: 4. The sequence came from a woman aged 18-30 years with acute or convalescent COVID-19. Material for sequencing was peripheral blood. The genes are TRBV5-1 and TRBJ1-1; 9 nucleotides match TRBD1. CDR3 DNA sequence: TGCGCCAGCAGCTTAGACAGGGGGATGACTGAAGCTTTCTTT. Protein: CASSLDRGMTEAFF.